This T cell receptor beta chain was identified in a study of human T cells and chemical hapten exposure. For the library, individual cDNA molecules each received unique molecular identifiers. In the study's own analysis: A typical sample had some 87,000 TCRs, with about 23,224 to 690,600 overall. TCRdb redid the calling of the RACE reads with MiXCR, one entry per CDR3 protein. Clone size and V and J calls follow TCRdb, not the original study. Here the sample spans around 35,000 distinct CDR3 sequences, 5.5% being singletons. This clonotype was seen repeatedly, ten times or more. Its antigen is unidentified. Time point: healthy volunteer bleed at 6 weeks. The authors extracted total RNA from unfractionated whole blood. The CDR3 totals 18 residues. Looked up from germline, CDR1 is SGHTA and CDR2 is FQGNSA. V lost 1 base to trimming and J lost 1 base; unmatched junction nucleotides: 9. General observations from the study: Counts of TCRs above 1 in 1000 frequency stayed unchanged with DPC sensitization.

The specimen sequenced was whole blood. This TCR came from a human donor in good health. Some clones in this sample may be carry-over from other donors' samples. The rearrangement uses TRBV7-2 and TRBJ2-3, with 9 bases that match TRBD2. CDR3 region: CASSLVPLIAGGTDTQYF. As DNA, the CDR3 is TGTGCCAGCAGCTTAGTCCCCCTGATAGCGGGGGGCACAGATACGCAGTATTTT.